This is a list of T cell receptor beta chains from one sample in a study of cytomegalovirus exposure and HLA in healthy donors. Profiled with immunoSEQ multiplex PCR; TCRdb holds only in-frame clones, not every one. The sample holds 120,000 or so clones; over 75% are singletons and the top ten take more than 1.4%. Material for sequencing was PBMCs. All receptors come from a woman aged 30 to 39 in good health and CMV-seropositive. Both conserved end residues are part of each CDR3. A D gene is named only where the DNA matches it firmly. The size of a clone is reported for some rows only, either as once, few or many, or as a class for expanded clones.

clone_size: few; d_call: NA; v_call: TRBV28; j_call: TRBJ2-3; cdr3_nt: TGTGCCAGCAGAGGACAGCCCACAGATACGCAGTATTTT; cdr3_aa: CASRGQPTDTQYF
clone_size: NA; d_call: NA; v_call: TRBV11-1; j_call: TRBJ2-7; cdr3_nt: TGTGCCAGCAGCAGACTAGGGGGCAGGGGCGAGCAGTACTTC; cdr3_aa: CASSRLGGRGEQYF
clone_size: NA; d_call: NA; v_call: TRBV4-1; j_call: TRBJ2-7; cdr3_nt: TGCGCCAGCAGCCAAAATCAAGGGGGCTACGAGCAGTACTTC; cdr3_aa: CASSQNQGGYEQYF
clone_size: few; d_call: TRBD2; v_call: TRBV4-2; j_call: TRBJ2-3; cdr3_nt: TGTGCCAGCAGCCAAGATCTGGCGGGGGGCACAGATACGCAGTATTTT; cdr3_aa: CASSQDLAGGTDTQYF
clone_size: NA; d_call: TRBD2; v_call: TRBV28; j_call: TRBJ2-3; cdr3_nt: TGTGCCAGCAGTCCGGGACTAGCGGGGCCTTCTACGCAGTATTTT; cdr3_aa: CASSPGLAGPSTQYF
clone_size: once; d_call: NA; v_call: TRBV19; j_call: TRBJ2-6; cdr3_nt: TGTGCCAGTAGTATGGAGATCTCTGGGGCCAACGTCCTGACTTTC; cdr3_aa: CASSMEISGANVLTF
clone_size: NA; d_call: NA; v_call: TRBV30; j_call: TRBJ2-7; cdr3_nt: TGTGCCTGGAGTGGGGGCCCGGGCTACGAGCAGTACTTC; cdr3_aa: CAWSGGPGYEQYF
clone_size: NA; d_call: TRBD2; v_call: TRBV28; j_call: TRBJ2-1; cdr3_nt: TGTGCCAGCAGACCGACTAGCAGCTACAATGAGCAGTTCTTC; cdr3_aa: CASRPTSSYNEQFF
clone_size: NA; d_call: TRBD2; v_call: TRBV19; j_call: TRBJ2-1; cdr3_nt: TGTGCCACCACCCGGACTAGCGGGGGGGCGGGTGAGCAGTTCTTC; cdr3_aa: CATTRTSGGAGEQFF
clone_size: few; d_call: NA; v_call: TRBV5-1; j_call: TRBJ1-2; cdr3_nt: TGCGCCAGCAGCTCGAACCCAGGGTCAGATGGCTACACCTTC; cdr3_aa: CASSSNPGSDGYTF
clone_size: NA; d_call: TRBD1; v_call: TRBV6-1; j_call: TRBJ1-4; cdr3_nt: TGTGCCAGCAGTGAAAGGACAGGGACCGCTGAAAAACTGTTTTTT; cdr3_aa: CASSERTGTAEKLFF
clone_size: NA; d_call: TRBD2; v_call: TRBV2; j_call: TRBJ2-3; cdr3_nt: TGTGCCAGCAGTGTCCCCGAGCCGCGGGGGGCGAAGTGGACGCAGTATTTT; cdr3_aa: CASSVPEPRGAKWTQYF
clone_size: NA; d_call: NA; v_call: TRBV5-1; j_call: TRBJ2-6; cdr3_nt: TGCGCCAGCAGCTTCGGGTCTGGGGCCAACGTCCTGACTTTC; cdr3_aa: CASSFGSGANVLTF
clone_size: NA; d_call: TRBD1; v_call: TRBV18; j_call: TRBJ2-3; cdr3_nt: TGTGCCAGCTCACCCGGACAGGGGAACACAGATACGCAGTATTTT; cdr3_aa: CASSPGQGNTDTQYF
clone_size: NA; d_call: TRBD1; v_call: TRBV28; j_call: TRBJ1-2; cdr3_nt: TGTGCCAGCAGTTTAAACAGGGGTTATGGCTACACCTTC; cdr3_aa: CASSLNRGYGYTF
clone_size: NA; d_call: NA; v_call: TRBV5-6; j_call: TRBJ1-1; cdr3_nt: TGTGCCAGCAGCTCTGACATAAACGTGAGAGCTTTCTTT; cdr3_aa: CASSSDINVRAFF
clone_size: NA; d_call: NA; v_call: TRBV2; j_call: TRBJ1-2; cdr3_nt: TGTGCCAGCAGTGAAACTCTCCTCTCTAACTATGGCTACACCTTC; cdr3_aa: CASSETLLSNYGYTF
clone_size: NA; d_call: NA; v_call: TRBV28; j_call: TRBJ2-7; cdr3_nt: TGTGCCAGCAGCACCCCGTCTAGCAGCAGCTACGAGCAGTACTTC; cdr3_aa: CASSTPSSSSYEQYF
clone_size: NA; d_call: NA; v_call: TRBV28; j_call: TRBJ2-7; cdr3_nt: TGTGCCAGCAGTTTATCAGGGGTACGTGTCGAGCAGTACTTC; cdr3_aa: CASSLSGVRVEQYF
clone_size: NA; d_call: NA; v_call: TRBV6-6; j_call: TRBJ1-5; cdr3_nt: TGTGCCAGCGGGCAGGGAGGGTACAATCAGCCCCAGCATTTT; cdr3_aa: CASGQGGYNQPQHF
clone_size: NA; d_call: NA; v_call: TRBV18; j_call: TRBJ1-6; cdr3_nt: TGTGCCAGCTCACCGGAGGGCGTGGGTTCACCCCTCCACTTT; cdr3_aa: CASSPEGVGSPLHF
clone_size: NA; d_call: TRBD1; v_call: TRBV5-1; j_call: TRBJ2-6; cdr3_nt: TGCGCCAGCAGCTTAAGGGACAGAGAGTCCGGGGCCAACGTCCTGACTTTC; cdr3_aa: CASSLRDRESGANVLTF
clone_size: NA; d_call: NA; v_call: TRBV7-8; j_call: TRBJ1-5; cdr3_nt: TGTGCCAGCAGCTTAGGGCAGGGCGGCGCGCCCCAGCATTTT; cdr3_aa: CASSLGQGGAPQHF
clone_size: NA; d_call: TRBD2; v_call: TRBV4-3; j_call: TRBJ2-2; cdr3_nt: TGCGCCAGCAGCCAAGGGCGGGGGGGGAAGCTGTTTTTT; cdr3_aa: CASSQGRGGKLFF
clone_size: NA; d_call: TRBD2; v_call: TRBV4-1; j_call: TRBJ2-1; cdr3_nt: TGCGCCAGCAGCCTCGGACTAGCGGGGCCCAACAATGAGCAGTTCTTC; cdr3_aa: CASSLGLAGPNNEQFF
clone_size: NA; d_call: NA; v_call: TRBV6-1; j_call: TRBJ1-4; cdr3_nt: TGTGCCAGCAGTGATGGGGCAGGGGCCAATGAAAAACTGTTTTTT; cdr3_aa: CASSDGAGANEKLFF
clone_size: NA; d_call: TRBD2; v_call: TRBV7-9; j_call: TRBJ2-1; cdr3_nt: TGTGCCAGCAGCTTATTGACTAGCGGGGGCAATGAGCAGTTCTTC; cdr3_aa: CASSLLTSGGNEQFF
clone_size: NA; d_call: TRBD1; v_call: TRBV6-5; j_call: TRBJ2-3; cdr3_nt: TGTGCCAGCACCAGGGACAGCTACACAGATACGCAGTATTTT; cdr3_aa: CASTRDSYTDTQYF
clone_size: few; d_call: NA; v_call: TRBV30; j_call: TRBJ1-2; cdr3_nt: TGTGCCTGGAGCATAGCCAGGGACTATGGCTACACCTTC; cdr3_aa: CAWSIARDYGYTF
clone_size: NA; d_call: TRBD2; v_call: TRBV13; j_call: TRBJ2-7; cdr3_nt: TGTGCCAGCAGCTTCGGGACTAGGGCCTACGAGCAGTACTTC; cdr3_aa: CASSFGTRAYEQYF
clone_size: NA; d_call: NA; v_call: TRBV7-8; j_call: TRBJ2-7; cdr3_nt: TGTGCCAGCAGCTTAGCGCTAGCGAAAAGCTCCTACGAGCAGTACTTC; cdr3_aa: CASSLALAKSSYEQYF
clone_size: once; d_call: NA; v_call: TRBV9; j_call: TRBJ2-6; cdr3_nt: TGTGCCAGCAGCCACGGCGGGGCATCTGGGGCCAACGTCCTGACTTTC; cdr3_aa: CASSHGGASGANVLTF
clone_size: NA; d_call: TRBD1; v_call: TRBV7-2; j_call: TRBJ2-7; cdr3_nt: TGTGCCAGCAGCTTAGGGACAGGGGCCTACGAGCAGTACTTC; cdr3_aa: CASSLGTGAYEQYF
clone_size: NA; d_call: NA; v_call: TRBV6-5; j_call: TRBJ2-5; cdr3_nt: TGTGCCAGCACTCAGGGGGAGACCCAGTACTTC; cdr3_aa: CASTQGETQYF
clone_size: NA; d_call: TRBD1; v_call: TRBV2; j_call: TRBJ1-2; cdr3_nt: TGTGCCAGCACTCTCTCAGGGACAGGGACCTATGGCTACACCTTC; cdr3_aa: CASTLSGTGTYGYTF
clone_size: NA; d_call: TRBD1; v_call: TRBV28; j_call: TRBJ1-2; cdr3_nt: TGTGCCAGCAGTCCGGGACAGGGGGCGAATGGCTACACCTTC; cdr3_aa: CASSPGQGANGYTF
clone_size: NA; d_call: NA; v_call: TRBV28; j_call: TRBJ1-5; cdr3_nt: TGTGCCAGCAGTCGAAGGGGTATTAGCAATCAGCCCCAGCATTTT; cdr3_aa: CASSRRGISNQPQHF
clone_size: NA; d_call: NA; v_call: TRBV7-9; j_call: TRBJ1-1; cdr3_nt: TGTGCCAGCACCCTGGAGAGCGGCTACACTGAAGCTTTCTTT; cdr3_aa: CASTLESGYTEAFF
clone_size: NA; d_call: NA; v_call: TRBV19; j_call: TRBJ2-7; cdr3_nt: TGTGCCAGTAGTATTAGCGCAATCAACTCCTACGAGCAGTACTTC; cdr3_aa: CASSISAINSYEQYF
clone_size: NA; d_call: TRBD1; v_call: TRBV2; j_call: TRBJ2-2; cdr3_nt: TGTGCCAGCAGAGGGACAGTGAACACCGGGGAGCTGTTTTTT; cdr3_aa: CASRGTVNTGELFF
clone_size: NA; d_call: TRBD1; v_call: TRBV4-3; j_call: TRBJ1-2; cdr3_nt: TGCGCCAGCAGCCAAGATCTTTCCGGGACAGGGGGCTATGGCTACACCTTC; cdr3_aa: CASSQDLSGTGGYGYTF
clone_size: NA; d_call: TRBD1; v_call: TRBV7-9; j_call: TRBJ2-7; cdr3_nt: TGTGCCAGCAGCTTAGGGGAATGGGACAGCGCCTACGAGCAGTACTTC; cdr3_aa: CASSLGEWDSAYEQYF
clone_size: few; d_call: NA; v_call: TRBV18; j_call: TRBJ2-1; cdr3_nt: TGTGCCAGCTCACCTGACGGGAGCTCCTACAATGAGCAGTTCTTC; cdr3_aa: CASSPDGSSYNEQFF
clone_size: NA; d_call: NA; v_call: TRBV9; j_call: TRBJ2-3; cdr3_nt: TGTGCCAGCAGCGTAGCAGCGAGCACAGATACGCAGTATTTT; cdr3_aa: CASSVAASTDTQYF
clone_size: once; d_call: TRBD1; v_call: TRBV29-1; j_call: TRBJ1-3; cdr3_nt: TGCAGCGTTGGGGACAGGGGTGGAAACACCATATATTTT; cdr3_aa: CSVGDRGGNTIYF
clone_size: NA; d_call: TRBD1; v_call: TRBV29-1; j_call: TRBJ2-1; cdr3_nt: TGCAGCGTTGAAGGGACAGGGGGCTGGGATGAGCAGTTCTTC; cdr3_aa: CSVEGTGGWDEQFF
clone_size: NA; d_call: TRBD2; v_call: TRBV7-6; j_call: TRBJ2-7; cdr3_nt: TGTGCCGGGGGGGGTTACGAGCAGTACTTC; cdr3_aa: CAGGGYEQYF
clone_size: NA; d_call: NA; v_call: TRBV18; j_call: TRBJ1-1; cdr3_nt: TGTGCCAGCTCACCGGATTGGAGGACTGAAGCTTTCTTT; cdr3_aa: CASSPDWRTEAFF
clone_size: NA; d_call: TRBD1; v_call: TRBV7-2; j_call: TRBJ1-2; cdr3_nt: TGTGCCAGCAGCCCGACAGGGGGCGGGTATGGCTACACCTTC; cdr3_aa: CASSPTGGGYGYTF
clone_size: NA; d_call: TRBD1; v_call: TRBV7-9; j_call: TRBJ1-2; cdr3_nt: TGTGCCAGCAGCACAGGACAGGGGAAGGGCTACACCTTC; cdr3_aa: CASSTGQGKGYTF
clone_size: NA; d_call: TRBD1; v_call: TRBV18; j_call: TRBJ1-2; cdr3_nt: TGTGCCAGCTCACCCGAAATGACAGGGCTCGGGGGCTACACCTTC; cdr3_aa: CASSPEMTGLGGYTF
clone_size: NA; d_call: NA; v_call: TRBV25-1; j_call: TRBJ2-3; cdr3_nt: TGTGCCAGCCGAGAATACTCGGATACGCAGTATTTT; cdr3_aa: CASREYSDTQYF
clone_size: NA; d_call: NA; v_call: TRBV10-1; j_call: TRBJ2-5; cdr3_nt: TGCGCCAGCCCTTCCAAACGGGACTCCCTCACCCGACAAGAGACCCAGTACTTC; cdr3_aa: CASPSKRDSLTRQETQYF
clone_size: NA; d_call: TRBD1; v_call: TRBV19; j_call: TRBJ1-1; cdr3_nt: TGTGCCAGTAAAGGGACAGGGGGGAACACTGAAGCTTTCTTT; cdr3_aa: CASKGTGGNTEAFF
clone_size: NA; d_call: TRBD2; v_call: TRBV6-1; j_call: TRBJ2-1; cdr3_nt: TGTGCCAGCAGTGACCGACTAGCGGGGGGTGATGAGCAGTTCTTC; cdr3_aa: CASSDRLAGGDEQFF